The 23 T cell receptor beta chains listed next were all sequenced from one sample in a study of OX40 agonist ivuxolimab in advanced cancers. The library was prepared using the immunoSEQ multiplex PCR assay. In TCRdb, the immuneACCESS table is reduced to in-frame sequences with V and J assigned. These tables do not hold every clone; where another copy was compared, an unresolved V gene accounts for under half, and the others remain unexplained. This sample gives under 40,000 clones in total; roughly 90% of them show up just once. Under 20% of the sample is in the top ten clones. Sequenced material: CD4+ or CD8+ T cells sorted from blood, taken in a trial of the OX40 agonist ivuxolimab. Receptors originate from an adult with an advanced solid tumor such as melanoma, head and neck, liver or kidney cancer.

V is TRBV10-3 and J is TRBJ1-2; perhaps TRBD1 as D (5 bases). Looked up from germline, CDR1 is ENHRY and CDR2 is SYGVKD. The V end lost 2 bases, the J end lost 6 bases, and 19 bases lay between the germline ends. CDR3 size: 16 residues. CDR3 sequence (DNA): TGTGCCATCAGTGAGAGGACCAGGGCCAGGGAGGATGGCTACACCTTC. Amino acid sequence: CAISERTRAREDGYTF.

This clone occurred once. This chain joins TRBV4-2 and TRBJ2-7; D gene ambiguous. V was shortened by 0 bases and J by 2 bases, with 8 bases between the two germline ends. This CDR3 region has 14 residues. Per germline, CDR1 LGHNA and CDR2 YNFKEQ. The CDR3 sequence: CASSQDPQTYEQYF. CDR3 bases: TGTGCCAGCAGCCAAGATCCACAGACCTACGAGCAGTACTTC.

The rearrangement joins TRBV10-3 to TRBJ2-1; 8 bases align to TRBD2. Germline CDR1 ENHRY, CDR2 SYGVKD. The V segment lost 6 bases and the J segment 8 bases; nucleotides outside the gene matches: 12. CDR3 length: 15 residues. In nucleotides, the CDR3 is TGTGCCATCAGCCGGGAGGGTCCGGCGGTCCATGAGCAGTTCTTC. Translating it yields CAISREGPAVHEQFF.

The gene calls are TRBV7-2 and TRBJ2-7, with TRBD1 identical over 11 bases. Losses at the gene ends were 5 bases for V and 5 bases for J; bases not matched to a gene: 14. In germline, CDR1 is SGHTA, CDR2 FQGNSA. This CDR3 contains 17 residues. The CDR3 region has the DNA TGTGCCAGCAGCCTCAGGGACAGGGGGATTTACCCAAACGAGCAGTACTTC. Protein: CASSLRDRGIYPNEQYF.

This chain connects TRBV4-1 to TRBJ2-1; D is uncertain. Between the trimmed V and J ends, which lost 6 bases and 10 bases, there was a span of 13 bases. Germline-derived CDR1 and CDR2 are MGHRA and YSYEKL. This CDR3 region has 12 residues. The CDR3 sequence is CASSLGENEQFF. The DNA of the CDR3 is TGCGCCAGCAGTCTTGGGGAAAACGAGCAGTTCTTC.

This chain connects TRBV27 to TRBJ2-5; 8 positions agree with TRBD1. CDR1 is MNHEY, CDR2 SMNVEV, per germline (reference sequence). This CDR3 spans 15 amino acids. J was trimmed by 4 bases and V by 3 bases; bases with no gene match: 7. The CDR3 coding sequence is TGTGCCAGCAGTTTGCAGCAGGGGGCCCTAGAGACCCAGTACTTC. Protein product: CASSLQQGALETQYF.

V gene TRBV5-1 combines with J gene TRBJ1-1, with 9 bases that match TRBD1. There are 17 residues in the CDR3. CDR1 SGHRS and CDR2 YFSETQ come from the germline V gene. With V trimmed by 4 bases and J by 2 bases, 12 bases remained unmatched. Written as DNA, the CDR3 is TGCGCCAGCAGCCCGGGGGACAGGGAAGTCATCAACACTGAAGCTTTCTTT. Translated: CASSPGDREVINTEAFF.

This clone was seen just once. The chain joins TRBV7-6 to TRBJ1-1, with 10 nucleotides matching TRBD1. Germline values: CDR1 SGHVS, CDR2 FNYEAQ. Germline trimming cut 5 bases from V and 4 bases from J; bases unmatched to any gene: 10. The CDR3 is 16 residues long. The DNA of the CDR3 is TGTGCCAGCAGCAGCGGACAGGGGGTTATGGGCACTGAAGCTTTCTTT. It is translated as CASSSGQGVMGTEAFF.

The gene calls are TRBV27 and TRBJ2-7; TRBD1 matches at 9 bases. This CDR3 region has 13 residues. Looked up from germline, CDR1 is MNHEY and CDR2 is SMNVEV (reference sequence). Trimming cost V 6 bases and J 6 bases; bases outside gene matches: 6. The CDR3 reads CASSLGQGFEQYF. CDR3 in DNA: TGTGCCAGCAGCCTCGGACAGGGGTTCGAGCAGTACTTC.

J is TRBJ2-5 and V is TRBV7-2; possibly TRBD1 or TRBD2 for D (5 bases each). V dropped 1 base and J dropped 5 bases, with 11 bases sitting between them. There are 14 residues in the CDR3. The germline gives CDR1 SGHTA, CDR2 FQGNSA. The CDR3 sequence: CASSLVVGTETQYF. The CDR3 DNA reads TGTGCCAGCAGCTTAGTGGTCGGGACGGAGACCCAGTACTTC.

This chain connects TRBV7-9 to TRBJ2-5, with a possible D match to TRBD1 (6 bases). CDR1 SEHNR and CDR2 FQNEAQ come from the germline V gene (reference sequence). This CDR3 comprises 14 residues. With 5 bases removed from V and 3 bases from J, the gap between germline ends came to 13 bases. CDR3 loop: CASSPGQNEETQYF. The CDR3, as DNA: TGTGCCAGCAGCCCAGGACAGAACGAAGAGACCCAGTACTTC.

The chain is built from TRBV2 and TRBJ2-7; D unclear. V lost 0 bases and J lost 1, with 7 bases in between. Germline CDR1 and CDR2: SNHLY and FYNNEI. This CDR3 has 14 amino acids. CDR3 protein: CASSEAAGSYEQYF. The DNA of the CDR3 is TGTGCCAGCAGTGAAGCGGCCGGATCCTACGAGCAGTACTTC.

The genes are TRBV5-1 and TRBJ1-5; the match to TRBD1 covers 10 bases. Germline V gene lookup returns CDR1 SGHRS and CDR2 YFSETQ. This CDR3 contains 15 residues. With 0 bases clipped from V and 7 bases from J, the junction kept 4 bases outside the gene matches. CDR3 region: CASSLAGQGGQPQHF. Here the CDR3 DNA reads TGCGCCAGCAGCTTGGCCGGACAGGGGGGGCAGCCCCAGCATTTT.

The chain recombines TRBV10-2 with TRBJ2-7, with D perhaps assigned TRBD1 or TRBD2 (6 bases each). The length of the CDR3 is 14 residues. Per the germline V gene, CDR1 is WSHSY and CDR2 is SAAADI. V dropped 4 bases and J dropped 9 bases, with 19 bases sitting between them. CDR3 in amino acids: CASSGAAGGNGQYF. The CDR3 DNA is TGCGCCAGCAGTGGGGCCGCCGGGGGCAACGGGCAGTACTTC.

The chain carries TRBV5-4 and TRBJ1-1; a weak D match, TRBD1 (5 bases). V was cut by 4 bases and J by 7 bases, with 17 bases left in between. Germline V CDR1 and CDR2: SGHNT, YYREEE (reference sequence). This CDR3 comprises 14 residues. The CDR3 DNA follows: TGTGCCAGCAGCCCAGGGCCCGGGGATAGTGAAGCTTTCTTT. It translates to CASSPGPGDSEAFF.

V is TRBV6-5 and J is TRBJ1-1, with D hard to call. Germline lookup yields CDR1 MNHEY and CDR2 SVGAGI. Trimming cost V 10 bases and J 1 base, with 13 bases left between them. This CDR3 spans 13 amino acids. The CDR3 DNA sequence: TGTGCCACCTCCGCGGGAGAGAACACTGAAGCTTTCTTT. Protein sequence: CATSAGENTEAFF.

V and J are TRBV10-3 and TRBJ1-3; TRBD1 is a possible D gene (6 bases). The CDR3 is 16 amino acids. V shed 3 bases and J shed 4 bases, with 16 bases lying between them. Germline V gene data show CDR1 as ENHRY and CDR2 as SYGVKD. The CDR3 nucleotides read TGTGCCATCAGTGATGATCTTGGGGGCTTAGGAAACACCATATATTTT. Its translation is CAISDDLGGLGNTIYF.

The chain recombines TRBV18 with TRBJ2-1, with a weak D call TRBD2 (6 bases). The length of the CDR3 is 15 residues. Germline CDR1 reads KGHSH; CDR2 reads LQKENI. The ends were cut back, 2 bases at V and 0 bases at J, with 8 bases in the middle. CDR3 sequence (DNA): TGTGCCAGCTCACCAATCGGGGGCTCCTACAATGAGCAGTTCTTC. This codes for CASSPIGGSYNEQFF.

This chain connects TRBV12-5 to TRBJ1-5; the match to TRBD1 covers 8 bases. The ends lost 1 base at V and 5 bases at J; junction bases unmatched: 4. Germline CDR1 is LGHNT and CDR2 is FRNRAP. This CDR3 is 15 amino acids long. The CDR3 reads CASGLGTGWDQPQHF. The CDR3 region has the DNA TGTGCTAGTGGTTTGGGGACAGGGTGGGATCAGCCCCAGCATTTT.

The chain employs TRBV27 and TRBJ2-7; D is unresolved. The CDR3 runs 14 residues. The germline CDR1 and CDR2 sequences are MNHEY and SMNVEV (reference sequence). Deletions cut 2 bases from V and 4 bases from J, with 12 bases between. CDR3 region: CASSLAPLIYEQYF. As DNA, the CDR3 is TGTGCCAGCAGTTTAGCCCCCCTTATTTACGAGCAGTACTTC.

The chain has TRBV6-5 and TRBJ1-5; no clear D. Trimming took 7 bases from V and 0 from J, leaving 13 bases between them. The length of the CDR3 is 15 residues. Germline V gene lookup returns CDR1 MNHEY and CDR2 SVGAGI. The DNA for the CDR3 is TGTGCCAGCAAATTGGACGGATATAGCAATCAGCCCCAGCATTTT. Translation gives CASKLDGYSNQPQHF.

This chain joins TRBV7-6 and TRBJ2-3, with D maybe TRBD1 (6 bases). Germline CDR1 reads SGHVS; CDR2 reads FNYEAQ. CDR3 length: 14 amino acids. The ends were cut back, 5 bases at V and 2 bases at J, with 11 bases in the middle. CDR3: CASSRDISTDTQYF. In DNA, the CDR3 is TGTGCCAGCAGCAGGGACATCTCCACAGATACGCAGTATTTT.

V is TRBV29-1 and J is TRBJ2-7; 8 bases are shared with TRBD2. Germline CDR1 reads SQVTM; CDR2 reads ANQGSEA. J lost 2 bases, V lost 5 bases, and 8 bases had no gene match. The CDR3 loop spans 14 amino acids. CDR3 coding DNA: TGCAGCGTTCCGGGGGGGCCGCTCCCCTACGAGCAGTACTTC. Translating it yields CSVPGGPLPYEQYF.